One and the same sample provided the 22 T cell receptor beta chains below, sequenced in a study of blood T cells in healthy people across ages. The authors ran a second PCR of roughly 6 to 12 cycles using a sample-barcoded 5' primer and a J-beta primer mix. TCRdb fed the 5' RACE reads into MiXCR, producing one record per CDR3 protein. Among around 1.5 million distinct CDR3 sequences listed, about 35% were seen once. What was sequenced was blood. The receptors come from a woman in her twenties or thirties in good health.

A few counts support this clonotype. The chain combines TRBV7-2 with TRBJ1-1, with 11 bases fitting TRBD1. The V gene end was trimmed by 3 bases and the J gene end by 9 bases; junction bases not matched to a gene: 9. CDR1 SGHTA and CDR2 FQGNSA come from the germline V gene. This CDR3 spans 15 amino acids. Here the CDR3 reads CASSLRIGQGAKAFF. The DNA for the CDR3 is TGTGCCAGCAGCTTGAGAATAGGACAGGGGGCGAAAGCTTTCTTT.

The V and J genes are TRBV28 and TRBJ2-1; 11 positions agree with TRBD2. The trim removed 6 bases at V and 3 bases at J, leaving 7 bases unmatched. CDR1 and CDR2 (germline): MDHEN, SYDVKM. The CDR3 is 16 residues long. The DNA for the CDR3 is TGTGCCAGCAGAGCCTTAGCGGGGGGGCTCTACAATGAGCAGTTCTTC. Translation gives CASRALAGGLYNEQFF. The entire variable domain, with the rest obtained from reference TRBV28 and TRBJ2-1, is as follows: DVKVTQSSRYLVKRTGEKVFLECVQDMDHENMFWYRQDPGLGLRLIYFSYDVKMKEKGDIPEGYSVSREKKERFSLILESASTNQTSMYLCASRALAGGLYNEQFFGPGTRLTVL.

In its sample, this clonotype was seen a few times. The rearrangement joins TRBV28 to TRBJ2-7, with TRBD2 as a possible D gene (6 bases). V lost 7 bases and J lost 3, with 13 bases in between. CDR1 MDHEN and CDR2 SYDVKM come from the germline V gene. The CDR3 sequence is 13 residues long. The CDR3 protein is CASKGRGFYEQYF. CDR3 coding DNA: TGTGCCAGCAAAGGACGGGGGTTCTACGAGCAGTACTTC. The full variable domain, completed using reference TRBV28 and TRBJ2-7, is DVKVTQSSRYLVKRTGEKVFLECVQDMDHENMFWYRQDPGLGLRLIYFSYDVKMKEKGDIPEGYSVSREKKERFSLILESASTNQTSMYLCASKGRGFYEQYFGPGTRLTVT.

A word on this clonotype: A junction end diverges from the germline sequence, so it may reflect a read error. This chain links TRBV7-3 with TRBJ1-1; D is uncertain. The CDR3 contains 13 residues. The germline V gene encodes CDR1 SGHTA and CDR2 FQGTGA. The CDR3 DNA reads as TGTGCCAACAGCTCGAGATGGGGTGGGGAAGCTTTCTTT. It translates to CANSSRWGGEAFF.

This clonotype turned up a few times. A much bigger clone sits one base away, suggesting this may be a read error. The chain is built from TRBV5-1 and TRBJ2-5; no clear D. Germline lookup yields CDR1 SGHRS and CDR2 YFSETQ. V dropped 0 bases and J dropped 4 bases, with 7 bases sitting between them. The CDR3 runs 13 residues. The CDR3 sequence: CASSLDYGETQYF. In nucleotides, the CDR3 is TGCGCCAGCAGCTTGGACTACGGAGAGACCCAGTACTTC.

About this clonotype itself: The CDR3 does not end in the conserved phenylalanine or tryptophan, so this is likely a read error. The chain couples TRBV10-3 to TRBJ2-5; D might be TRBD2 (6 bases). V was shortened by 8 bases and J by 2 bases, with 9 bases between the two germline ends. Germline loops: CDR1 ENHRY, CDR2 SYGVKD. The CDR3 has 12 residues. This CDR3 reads CAISAGQETQYV. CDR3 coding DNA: TGTGCCATCTCCGCGGGGCAAGAGACCCAGTACGTC.

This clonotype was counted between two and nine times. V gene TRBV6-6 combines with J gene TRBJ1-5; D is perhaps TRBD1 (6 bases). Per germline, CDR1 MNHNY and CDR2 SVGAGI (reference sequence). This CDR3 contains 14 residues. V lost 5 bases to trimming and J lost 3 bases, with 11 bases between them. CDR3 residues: CASSSGQINQPQHF. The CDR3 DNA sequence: TGTGCCAGCAGTAGCGGACAGATCAATCAGCCCCAGCATTTT.

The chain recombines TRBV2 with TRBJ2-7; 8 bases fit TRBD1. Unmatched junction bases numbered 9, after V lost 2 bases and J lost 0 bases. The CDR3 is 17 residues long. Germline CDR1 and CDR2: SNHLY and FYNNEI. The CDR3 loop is CASSENGQGALSYEQYF. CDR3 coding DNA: TGTGCCAGCAGTGAAAATGGGCAGGGGGCCCTCTCCTACGAGCAGTACTTC.

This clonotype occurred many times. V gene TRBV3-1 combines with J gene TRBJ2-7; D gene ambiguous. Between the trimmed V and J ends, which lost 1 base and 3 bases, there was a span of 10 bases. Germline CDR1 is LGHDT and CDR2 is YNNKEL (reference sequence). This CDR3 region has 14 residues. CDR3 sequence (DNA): TGTGCCAGCAGCCAAGGGGCAGCTCTCTACGAGCAGTACTTC. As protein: CASSQGAALYEQYF.

The CDR3 sequence is CASRGLGVGRNEQFF. The CDR3 coding sequence is TGTGCCAGCCGGGGCCTCGGGGTCGGGAGGAATGAGCAGTTCTTC. V is TRBV28 and J is TRBJ2-1; 7 positions match TRBD2. V gave up 8 bases and J gave up 7 bases; unmatched junction bases: 14. The CDR3 length is 15 residues. Germline CDR1 is MDHEN and CDR2 is SYDVKM.

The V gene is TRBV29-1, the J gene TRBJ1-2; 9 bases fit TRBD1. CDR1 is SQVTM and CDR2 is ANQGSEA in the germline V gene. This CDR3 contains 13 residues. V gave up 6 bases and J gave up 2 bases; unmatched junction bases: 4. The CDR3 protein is CSVVGTGNYGYTF. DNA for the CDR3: TGCAGCGTCGTAGGGACAGGGAACTATGGCTACACCTTC.

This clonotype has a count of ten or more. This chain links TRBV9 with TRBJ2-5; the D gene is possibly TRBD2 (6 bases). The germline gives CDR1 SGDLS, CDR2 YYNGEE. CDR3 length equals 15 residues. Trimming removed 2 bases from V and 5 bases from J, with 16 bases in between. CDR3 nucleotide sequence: TGTGCCAGCAGCGTCGACGGGACTCCCCAGGAGACCCAGTACTTC. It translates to CASSVDGTPQETQYF.

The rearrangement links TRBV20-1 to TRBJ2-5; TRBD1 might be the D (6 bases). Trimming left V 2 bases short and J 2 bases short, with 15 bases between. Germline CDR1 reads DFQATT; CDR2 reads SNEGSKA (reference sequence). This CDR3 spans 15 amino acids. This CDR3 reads CSARPLRDTQETQYF. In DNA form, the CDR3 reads TGCAGTGCTAGACCACTCCGGGACACACAAGAGACCCAGTACTTC.

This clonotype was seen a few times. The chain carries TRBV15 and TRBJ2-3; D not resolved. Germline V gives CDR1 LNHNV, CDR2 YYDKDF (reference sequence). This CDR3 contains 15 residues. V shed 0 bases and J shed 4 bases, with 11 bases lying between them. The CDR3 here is CATSREGLEADTQYF. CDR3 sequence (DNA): TGTGCCACCAGCAGAGAGGGCCTAGAGGCAGATACGCAGTATTTT.

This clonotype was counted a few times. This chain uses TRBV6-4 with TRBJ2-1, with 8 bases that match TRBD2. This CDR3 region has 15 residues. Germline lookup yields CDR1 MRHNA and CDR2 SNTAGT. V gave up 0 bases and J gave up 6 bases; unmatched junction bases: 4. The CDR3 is CASSDSSGGGNEQFF. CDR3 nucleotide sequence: TGTGCCAGCAGTGACTCTTCGGGGGGGGGCAATGAGCAGTTCTTC.

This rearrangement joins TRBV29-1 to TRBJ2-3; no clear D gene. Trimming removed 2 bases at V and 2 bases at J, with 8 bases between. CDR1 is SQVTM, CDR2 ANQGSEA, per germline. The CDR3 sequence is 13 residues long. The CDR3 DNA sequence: TGCAGCGTTGAACGTACTGCCACAGATACGCAGTATTTT. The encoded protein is CSVERTATDTQYF.

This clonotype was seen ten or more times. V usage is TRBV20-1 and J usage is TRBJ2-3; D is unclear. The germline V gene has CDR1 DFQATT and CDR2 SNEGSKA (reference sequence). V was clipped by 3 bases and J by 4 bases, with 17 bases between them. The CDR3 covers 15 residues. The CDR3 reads CSARRPVDKADTQYF. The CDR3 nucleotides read TGCAGTGCTAGGAGGCCGGTCGATAAGGCAGATACGCAGTATTTT.

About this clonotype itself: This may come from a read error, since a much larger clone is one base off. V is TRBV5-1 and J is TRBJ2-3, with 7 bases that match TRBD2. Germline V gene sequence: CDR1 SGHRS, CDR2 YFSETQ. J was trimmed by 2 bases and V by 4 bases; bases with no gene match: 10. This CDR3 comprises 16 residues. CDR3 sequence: CASSPGTTATTDTQYF. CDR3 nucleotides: TGCGCCAGCAGCCCTGGGACTACCGCAACCACAGATACGCAGTATTTT.

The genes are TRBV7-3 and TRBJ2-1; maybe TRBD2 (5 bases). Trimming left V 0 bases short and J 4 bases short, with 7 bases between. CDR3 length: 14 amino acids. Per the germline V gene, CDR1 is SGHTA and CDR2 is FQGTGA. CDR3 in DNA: TGTGCCAGCAGCTTAACAGCGGAATACAATGAGCAGTTCTTC. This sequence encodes CASSLTAEYNEQFF.

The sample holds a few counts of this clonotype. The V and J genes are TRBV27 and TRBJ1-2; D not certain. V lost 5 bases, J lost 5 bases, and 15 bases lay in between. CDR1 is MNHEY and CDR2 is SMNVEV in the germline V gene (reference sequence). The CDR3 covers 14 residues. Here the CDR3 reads CASSPGATVYGYTF. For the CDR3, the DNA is TGTGCCAGCAGTCCCGGCGCGACCGTATATGGCTACACCTTC.

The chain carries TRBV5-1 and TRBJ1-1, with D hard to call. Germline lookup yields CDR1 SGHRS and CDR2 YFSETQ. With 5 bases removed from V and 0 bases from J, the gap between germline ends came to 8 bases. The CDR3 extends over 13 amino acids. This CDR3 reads CASSMEMNTEAFF. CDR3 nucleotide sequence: TGCGCCAGCAGTATGGAGATGAACACTGAAGCTTTCTTT.

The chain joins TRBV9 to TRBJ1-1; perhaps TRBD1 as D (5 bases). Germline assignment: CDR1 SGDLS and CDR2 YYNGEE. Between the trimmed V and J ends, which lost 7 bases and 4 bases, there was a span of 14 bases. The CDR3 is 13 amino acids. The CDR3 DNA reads TGTGCCAGCGCGTCGGGAGGGGCCACTGAAGCTTTCTTT. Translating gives CASASGGATEAFF.